The rows below give T cell receptor beta chains drawn from one sample of a study of cytomegalovirus exposure and HLA in healthy donors. Repertoires were generated with immunoSEQ multiplex PCR, while TCRdb's copy carries only in-frame clones and drops some. The table records over 150,000 clones, 65% to 80% of them present only once. The specimen was PBMCs. The source of these receptors is a young man in good health and CMV-seropositive. Each CDR3 is given with its conserved first and last residue. The order of the fields is V gene, CDR3 protein.

V: TRBV5-4
CDR3: CASSNPVAGLGTEAFF

V: TRBV5-1
CDR3: CASSSTGGQETQYF

V: TRBV28
CDR3: CASSPPRDRGDGVETQYF

V: TRBV19
CDR3: CASGGAAGEQYF

V: TRBV19
CDR3: CASRSTDSLNQPQHF

V: TRBV6-6
CDR3: CASRPSGGARTGELFF

V: TRBV5-4
CDR3: CASSLGWATATNEKLFF

V: TRBV29-1
CDR3: CSVATGDGELFF

V: TRBV6-5
CDR3: CASRLATSGSYEQYF

V: TRBV7-3
CDR3: CASSLSSGEGGYTF

V: TRBV18
CDR3: CASSPGNRGLGQPQHF

V: TRBV28
CDR3: CASRNTGGAGLTNEKLFF

V: TRBV4-3
CDR3: CASSQLGGSKETQYF

V: TRBV7-2
CDR3: CASSSPPGGGETQYF

V: TRBV4-3
CDR3: CASSQVDRAGGELFF

V: TRBV18
CDR3: CASSPKGLAGGRTDTQYF

V: TRBV9
CDR3: CASSVGSDSYEQYF

V: TRBV11-2
CDR3: CASRPLTGLNEKLFF

V: TRBV19
CDR3: CASSRGTSRTDTQYF

V: TRBV7-9
CDR3: CASSFPLEDYGYTF

V: TRBV9
CDR3: CASSVGQGGQPQHF